This T cell receptor (beta chain) is from a study of CD8 T cells in ankylosing spondylitis. Study results and caveats: Disease-associated clonotypes exhibited CD8+ identity and were relatively infrequent in peripheral blood. Earlier authors reported some of these motif variants in reactive arthritis synovial fluid and blood. Reportedly, significant enrichment of disease-linked clones occurred in matched ankylosing spondylitis synovial fluid.

Germline V gene sequence: CDR1 SGHVS, CDR2 FQNEAQ. The V and J ends lost 5 bases and 4 bases respectively, with 19 bases between them. The CDR3 is made up of 16 amino acids. This clonotype was detected ten times or more. Its target is unknown. TCRdb ran MiXCR on the 5' RACE reads and lists one entry per CDR3 protein. The sample has a few hundred thousand distinct CDR3 sequences; approximately 10% are singletons. This clonotype was obtained from a male donor with ankylosing spondylitis or in good health (not recorded which). The material sequenced was blood, either unsorted or a sorted T cell fraction (not recorded which). This chain connects TRBV7-8 to TRBJ2-3, with TRBD1 as a possible D gene (6 bases). CDR3 sequence reads: CASSLRQATLPDTQYF. The CDR3 DNA reads TGTGCCAGCAGCCTTCGACAGGCCACGCTCCCAGATACGCAGTATTTT. The whole variable domain, remainder taken from reference TRBV7-8 and TRBJ2-3, is GAGVSQSPRYKVAKRGQDVALRCDPISGHVSLFWYQQALGQGPEFLTYFQNEAQLDKSGLPSDRFFAERPEGSVSTLKIQRTQQEDSAVYLCASSLRQATLPDTQYFGPGTRLTVL.